These 21 T cell receptor beta chains originate from one sample sequenced in a study of T cell repertoires in cytomegalovirus infection. TCRdb passed the reads through MiXCR, listing each CDR3 protein once. Altogether about 110,000 distinct CDR3 sequences are present, roughly a tenth being singletons, with the ten largest covering 25% to 40%. Their antigen targets remain unknown. Material for sequencing was PBMCs, sequenced either directly or after in vitro stimulation (not recorded which). The receptor source for this set is a human donor in good health (CMV status not recorded). Some clones in this sample may be carry-over from other donors' samples.

The rearrangement joins TRBV4-3 to TRBJ2-2; D is unresolved. The CDR3 totals 15 residues. Germline assignment: CDR1 LGHNA and CDR2 YSLEER. The V gene lost 0 bases and the J gene lost 6 bases, with 11 bases spanning the gap. The CDR3 is CASSQEPSRAGELFF. As DNA, the CDR3 is TGCGCCAGCAGCCAAGAACCCTCGAGAGCCGGGGAGCTGTTTTTT.

This clonotype was observed at least ten times. This chain connects TRBV7-2 to TRBJ2-4; D tentatively fits TRBD1 or TRBD2 (6 bases each). There are 14 residues in the CDR3. The ends were cut back, 3 bases at V and 2 bases at J, with 8 bases in the middle. Germline-derived CDR1 and CDR2 are SGHTA and FQGNSA. CDR3 region: CASSLRDTKNIQYF. DNA for the CDR3: TGTGCCAGCAGCTTGCGGGACACCAAAAACATTCAGTACTTC.

The V gene is TRBV24-1, the J gene TRBJ2-1; 11 bases map to TRBD1. The CDR3 sequence is 15 residues long. Trimming at V came to 5 bases and at J to 6 bases, leaving 5 bases not matched to a gene. Germline loops: CDR1 KGHDR, CDR2 SFDVKD. The CDR3 loop reads CATSGWTGGSNEQFF. The CDR3 DNA reads TGTGCCACCAGTGGTTGGACAGGGGGCTCCAATGAGCAGTTCTTC.

This clonotype was recorded at least ten times. The gene calls are TRBV6-1 and TRBJ2-2, with 8 bases aligning to TRBD1. Germline CDR1 is MNHNS and CDR2 is SASEGT. The junction had 8 bases not matched to a gene; V was cut back by 8 bases and J by 6 bases. The CDR3 is made up of 14 amino acids. The CDR3 spells CASLEQGVAGELFF. The CDR3 DNA reads as TGTGCCAGCCTAGAACAGGGGGTTGCCGGGGAGCTGTTTTTT.

Many counts were recorded for this clonotype. This rearrangement joins TRBV6-1 to TRBJ2-7; no clear D. The germline gives CDR1 MNHNS, CDR2 SASEGT. The V end was cut by 8 bases, the J end by 3 bases, with 11 bases between. The CDR3 runs to 12 residues. This CDR3 is CASGRNLYEQYV. CDR3 coding DNA: TGTGCCAGCGGACGGAACCTCTACGAGCAGTACGTC.

This clonotype was recorded at least ten times. J is TRBJ2-7 and V is TRBV7-2; D gene unclear. This CDR3 region has 12 residues. Germline V gene data show CDR1 as SGHTA and CDR2 as FQGNSA. V was shortened by 8 bases and J by 3 bases, with 11 bases between the two germline ends. CDR3: CASGLDYYEQYF. The CDR3 DNA reads TGTGCCAGCGGGCTAGATTACTACGAGCAGTACTTC.

This clonotype has a handful of counts. The V and J genes are TRBV12-3 or TRBV12-4 and TRBJ1-1, with D maybe TRBD1 (5 bases). The V gene lost 5 bases and the J gene lost 10 bases, with 11 bases spanning the gap. The CDR3 spans 11 residues. The CDR3 DNA reads as TGTGCCAGCAGTAGTGGGGGTGTAGCTTTCTTT. Amino acid sequence: CASSSGGVAFF.

About this clonotype: Being one base from a much bigger clone, this may be a read error. The chain carries TRBV7-4 and TRBJ1-1, with unresolved D. Germline V gives CDR1 SGHVT, CDR2 SQSDAQ. V lost 9 bases, J lost 6 bases, and 17 bases lay in between. The length of the CDR3 is 13 residues. The CDR3 protein is CARSAGLGSEAFF. The CDR3 nucleotides are TGTGCCAGAAGCGCGGGCCTGGGGTCTGAAGCTTTCTTT.

This clonotype was seen more than once but under ten times. The V call is TRBV19, the J call TRBJ2-6, with a tentative D call TRBD1 (6 bases). Between the trimmed V and J ends, which lost 3 bases and 2 bases, there was a span of 11 bases. The CDR3 contains 16 residues. The germline V gene encodes CDR1 LNHDA and CDR2 SQIVND (reference sequence). The CDR3 DNA is TGTGCCAGTAGTATCCTCGGACAGACTGGGGCCAACGTCCTGACTTTC. Amino acid sequence: CASSILGQTGANVLTF. Full variable domain (outside the CDR3, taken from reference TRBV19 and TRBJ2-6): DGGITQSPKYLFRKEGQNVTLSCEQNLNHDAMYWYRQDPGQGLRLIYYSQIVNDFQKGDIAEGYSVSREKKESFPLTVTSAQKNPTAFYLCASSILGQTGANVLTFGAGSRLTVL.

This clonotype was seen a handful of times. The V and J genes are TRBV2 and TRBJ2-3; D is unclear. The length of the CDR3 is 11 residues. V was shortened by 8 bases and J by 3 bases, with 6 bases between the two germline ends. Per germline, CDR1 SNHLY and CDR2 FYNNEI. The CDR3 spells CASGETDTQYF. The CDR3 region has the DNA TGTGCCAGCGGGGAAACAGATACGCAGTATTTT.

This sequence joins TRBV24-1 and TRBJ2-1; possible D gene TRBD1, 6 bases. The V end was cut by 4 bases, the J end by 6 bases, with 24 bases between. The CDR3 spans 18 residues. Germline-derived CDR1 and CDR2 are KGHDR and SFDVKD. The CDR3 nucleotides are TGTGCCACCAGTGACCAGGGGCCGGGCCTAAGCATAGGCAATGAGCAGTTCTTC. As protein: CATSDQGPGLSIGNEQFF.

In its sample, this clonotype was seen many times. This chain links TRBV19 with TRBJ2-3, with a weak D call TRBD1 (6 bases). Deletions cut 7 bases from V and 0 bases from J, with 20 bases between. Germline CDR1 reads LNHDA; CDR2 reads SQIVND (reference sequence). This CDR3 is built from 17 residues. The CDR3 spells CASKTGRGTPSTDTQYF. The CDR3 bases are TGTGCCAGTAAAACGGGCAGGGGCACACCCAGCACAGATACGCAGTATTTT.

This clonotype was seen a handful of times. The genes are TRBV25-1 and TRBJ2-5; TRBD1 might be the D (5 bases). The CDR3 runs 15 residues. V lost 0 bases, J lost 5 bases, and 13 bases lay in between. Germline V lookup: CDR1 MGHDK, CDR2 SYGVNS. CDR3 sequence: CASSEYQGSFETQYF. The CDR3, as DNA: TGTGCCAGCAGTGAATATCAGGGATCTTTCGAGACCCAGTACTTC. The whole variable domain, remainder taken from reference TRBV25-1 and TRBJ2-5, is EADIYQTPRYLVIGTGKKITLECSQTMGHDKMYWYQQDPGMELHLIHYSYGVNSTEKGDLSSESTVSRIRTEHFPLTLESARPSHTSQYLCASSEYQGSFETQYFGPGTRLLVL.

This clonotype was found many times. The chain uses TRBV15 and TRBJ1-1; a possible D gene is TRBD1 (6 bases). V lost 5 bases to trimming and J lost 1 base, with 14 bases between them. The CDR3 spans 15 residues. In germline, CDR1 is LNHNV, CDR2 YYDKDF (reference sequence). The CDR3 protein is CATSRYGQRNTEAFF. CDR3 sequence (DNA): TGTGCCACCAGCCGATACGGACAGAGGAACACTGAAGCTTTCTTT.

This rearrangement joins TRBV7-3 to TRBJ2-7; 7 bases are shared with TRBD1. J gave up 2 bases and V 0 bases, and 4 bases lay outside the gene matches. Germline V CDR1 and CDR2: SGHTA, FQGTGA. The CDR3 length is 15 residues. The CDR3 coding sequence is TGTGCCAGCAGCTTAACGGGGGACAGCCCCTACGAGCAGTACTTC. Protein product: CASSLTGDSPYEQYF.

The J gene is TRBJ2-1, the V gene TRBV6-5, with D maybe TRBD2 (5 bases). Trimming pared 6 bases from V and 5 bases from J, leaving 14 bases between. Germline CDR1 reads MNHEY; CDR2 reads SVGAGI. The CDR3 extends over 14 amino acids. For the CDR3, the DNA is TGTGCCAGCAGGGGCGGGTCATCCCACAATGAGCAGTTCTTC. The encoded protein is CASRGGSSHNEQFF.

This clonotype was observed a few times. The rearrangement links TRBV9 to TRBJ2-5, with 12 bases lining up with TRBD2. There are 17 residues in the CDR3. Per the germline V gene, CDR1 is SGDLS and CDR2 is YYNGEE. The J segment lost 6 bases and the V segment lost 0 bases, leaving 9 bases of the junction unmatched. The CDR3 reads CASSVESLAGGPQTQYF. The CDR3 DNA is TGTGCCAGCAGCGTAGAGTCTCTAGCGGGAGGGCCACAGACCCAGTACTTC.

To note about this clonotype: This sequence may be a read error, since a much larger clone differs from it by one base. The rearrangement uses TRBV7-2 and TRBJ2-7; the match to TRBD2 covers 9 bases. Germline trimming cut 5 bases from V and 9 bases from J; bases unmatched to any gene: 11. Germline V gives CDR1 SGHTA, CDR2 FQGNSA. The length of the CDR3 is 14 residues. In DNA form, the CDR3 reads TGTGCCAGCAGCCTCGGGTCTAGCGGGGAGATGCAGTACTTC. It encodes CASSLGSSGEMQYF.

This chain uses TRBV10-3 with TRBJ2-7, with D possibly being TRBD2 (5 bases). Germline V gene lookup returns CDR1 ENHRY and CDR2 SYGVKD. V gave up 8 bases and J gave up 4 bases, with 15 bases separating them. This CDR3 has 13 residues. CDR3 region: CAIGPGLNYEQYV. In DNA form, the CDR3 reads TGTGCCATCGGACCAGGACTTAATTACGAGCAGTACGTC.

The table lists this clonotype with many counts. The V and J genes are TRBV7-2 and TRBJ2-5; 7 nucleotides line up with TRBD2. The V gene's germline CDR1 is SGHTA and CDR2 FQGNSA. The CDR3 runs to 17 residues. Trimming cost V 4 bases and J 5 bases; bases outside gene matches: 16. The CDR3 region has the DNA TGTGCCAGCAGCTCCCAGATACAGGCGGGAGCCGGGGAGACCCAGTACTTC. Protein: CASSSQIQAGAGETQYF.

This clonotype has more than one count but fewer than ten. The chain combines TRBV9 with TRBJ1-1, with D unresolved. Between the trimmed V and J ends, which lost 2 bases and 0 bases, there was a span of 11 bases. This CDR3 has 15 amino acids. CDR1 is SGDLS and CDR2 is YYNGEE in the germline V gene. The CDR3 bases are TGTGCCAGCAGCGTCTCTGGGTTACTGAACACTGAAGCTTTCTTT. Protein: CASSVSGLLNTEAFF.